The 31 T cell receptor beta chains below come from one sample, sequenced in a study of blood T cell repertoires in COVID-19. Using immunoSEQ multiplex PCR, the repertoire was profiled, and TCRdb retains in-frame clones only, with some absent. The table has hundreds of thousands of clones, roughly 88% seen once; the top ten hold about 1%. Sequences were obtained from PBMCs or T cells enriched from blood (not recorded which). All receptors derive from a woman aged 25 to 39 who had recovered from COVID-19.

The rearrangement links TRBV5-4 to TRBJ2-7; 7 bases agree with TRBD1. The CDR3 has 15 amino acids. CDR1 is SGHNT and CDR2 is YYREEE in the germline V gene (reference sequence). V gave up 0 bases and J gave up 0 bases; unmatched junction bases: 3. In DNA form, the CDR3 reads TGTGCCAGCAGCTTGGATGGGACAGACTCCTACGAGCAGTACTTC. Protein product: CASSLDGTDSYEQYF.

Here the CDR3 reads CATSAGQGVYYEQYF. The CDR3 DNA is TGTGCCACCAGCGCCGGACAGGGGGTCTACTACGAGCAGTACTTC. The rearrangement uses TRBV15 and TRBJ2-7; TRBD1 aligns across 10 bases. The CDR3 consists of 15 residues. The germline V gene has CDR1 LNHNV and CDR2 YYDKDF (reference sequence). Trimming took 5 bases from V and 3 from J; bases not matched to a gene: 7.

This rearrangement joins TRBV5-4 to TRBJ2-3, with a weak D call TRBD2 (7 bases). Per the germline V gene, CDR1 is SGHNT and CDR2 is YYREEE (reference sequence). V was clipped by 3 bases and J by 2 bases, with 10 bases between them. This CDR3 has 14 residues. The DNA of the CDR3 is TGTGCCAGCAGCTCTCGGGGGGCCACAGATACGCAGTATTTT. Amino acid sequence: CASSSRGATDTQYF.

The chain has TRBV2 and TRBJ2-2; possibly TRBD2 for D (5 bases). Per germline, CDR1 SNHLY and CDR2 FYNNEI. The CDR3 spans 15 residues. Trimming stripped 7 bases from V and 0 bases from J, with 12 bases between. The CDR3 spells CASMGDPPNTGELFF. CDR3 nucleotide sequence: TGTGCCAGCATGGGAGACCCTCCGAACACCGGGGAGCTGTTTTTT.

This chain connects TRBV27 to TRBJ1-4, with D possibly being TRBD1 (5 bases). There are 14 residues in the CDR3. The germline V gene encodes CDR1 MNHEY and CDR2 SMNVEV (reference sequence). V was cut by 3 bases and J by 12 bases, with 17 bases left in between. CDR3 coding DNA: TGTGCCAGCAGTTTTTCGGGTTGGCAAGGGGAACTGTTTTTT. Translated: CASSFSGWQGELFF.

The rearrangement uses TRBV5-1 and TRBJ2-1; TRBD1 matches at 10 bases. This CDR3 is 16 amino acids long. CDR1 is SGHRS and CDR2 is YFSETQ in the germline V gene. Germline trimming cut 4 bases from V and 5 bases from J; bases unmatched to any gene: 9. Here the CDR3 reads CASSPSGTGVHNEQFF. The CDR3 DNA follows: TGCGCCAGCAGCCCCAGCGGGACAGGGGTCCACAATGAGCAGTTCTTC.

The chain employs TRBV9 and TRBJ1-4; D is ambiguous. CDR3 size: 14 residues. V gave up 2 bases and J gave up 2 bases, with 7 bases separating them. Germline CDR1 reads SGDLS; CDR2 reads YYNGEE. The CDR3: CASSVATTNEKLFF. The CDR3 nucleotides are TGTGCCAGCAGCGTTGCGACTACTAATGAAAAACTGTTTTTT.

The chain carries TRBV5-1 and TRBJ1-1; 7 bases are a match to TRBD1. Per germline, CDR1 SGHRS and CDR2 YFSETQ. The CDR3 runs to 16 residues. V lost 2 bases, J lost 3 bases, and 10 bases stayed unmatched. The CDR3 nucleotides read TGCGCCAGCAGCTTAGGAGGGATGGGACAGTACACTGAAGCTTTCTTT. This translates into CASSLGGMGQYTEAFF.

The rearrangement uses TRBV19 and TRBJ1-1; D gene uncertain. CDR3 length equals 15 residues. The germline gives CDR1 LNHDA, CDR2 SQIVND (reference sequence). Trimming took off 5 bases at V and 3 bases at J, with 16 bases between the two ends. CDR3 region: CASSAADGRDTEAFF. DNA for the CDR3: TGTGCCAGTAGTGCGGCTGATGGGAGAGACACTGAAGCTTTCTTT.

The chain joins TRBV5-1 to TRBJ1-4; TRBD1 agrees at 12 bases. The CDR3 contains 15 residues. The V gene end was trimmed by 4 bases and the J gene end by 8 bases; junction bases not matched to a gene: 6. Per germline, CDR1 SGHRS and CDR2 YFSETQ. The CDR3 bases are TGCGCCAGCAGCGCTGCCGGGACAGGGGGCGAAAAACTGTTTTTT. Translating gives CASSAAGTGGEKLFF. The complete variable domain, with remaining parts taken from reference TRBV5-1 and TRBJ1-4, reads KAGVTQTPRYLIKTRGQQVTLSCSPISGHRSVSWYQQTPGQGLQFLFEYFSETQRNKGNFPGRFSGRQFSNSRSEMNVSTLELGDSALYLCASSAAGTGGEKLFFGSGTQLSVL.

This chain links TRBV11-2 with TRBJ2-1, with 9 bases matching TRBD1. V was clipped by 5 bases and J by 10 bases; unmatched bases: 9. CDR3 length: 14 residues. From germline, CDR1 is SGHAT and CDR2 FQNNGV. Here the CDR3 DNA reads TGTGCCAGCAGCCCCCGGACAGGGGAAGGAGAGCAGTTCTTC. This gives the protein CASSPRTGEGEQFF. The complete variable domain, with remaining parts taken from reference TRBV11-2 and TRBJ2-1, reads EAGVAQSPRYKIIEKRQSVAFWCNPISGHATLYWYQQILGQGPKLLIQFQNNGVVDDSQLPKDRFSAERLKGVDSTLKIQPAKLEDSAVYLCASSPRTGEGEQFFGPGTRLTVL.

CDR3 in DNA: TGTGCCAGCAGTTTACTCGGGCGGGGTCCCATCCAAGAGACCCAGTACTTC. Amino acid sequence: CASSLLGRGPIQETQYF. The gene calls are TRBV27 and TRBJ2-5, with TRBD2 as a possible D gene (6 bases). The CDR3 runs 17 residues. CDR1 and CDR2 (germline): MNHEY, SMNVEV (reference sequence). V lost 2 bases and J lost 1, with 17 bases in between.

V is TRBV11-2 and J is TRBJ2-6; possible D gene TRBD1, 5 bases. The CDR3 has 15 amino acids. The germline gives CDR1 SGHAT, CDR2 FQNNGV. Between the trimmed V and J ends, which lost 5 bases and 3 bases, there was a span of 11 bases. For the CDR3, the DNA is TGTGCCAGCAGCCCTGTCAGGGTTGGGGCCAACGTCCTGACTTTC. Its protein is CASSPVRVGANVLTF.

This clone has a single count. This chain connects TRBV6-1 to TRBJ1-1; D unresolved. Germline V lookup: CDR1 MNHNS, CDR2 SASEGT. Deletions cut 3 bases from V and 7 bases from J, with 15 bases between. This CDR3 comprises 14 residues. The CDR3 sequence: CASSDASLPHEAFF. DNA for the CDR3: TGTGCCAGCAGTGACGCTAGTCTGCCGCATGAAGCTTTCTTT.

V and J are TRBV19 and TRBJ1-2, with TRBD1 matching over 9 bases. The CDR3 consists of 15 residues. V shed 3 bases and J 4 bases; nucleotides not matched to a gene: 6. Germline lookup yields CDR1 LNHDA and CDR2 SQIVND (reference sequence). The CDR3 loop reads CASSIEDRGLYGYTF. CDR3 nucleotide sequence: TGTGCCAGTAGTATCGAGGACAGGGGACTCTATGGCTACACCTTC.

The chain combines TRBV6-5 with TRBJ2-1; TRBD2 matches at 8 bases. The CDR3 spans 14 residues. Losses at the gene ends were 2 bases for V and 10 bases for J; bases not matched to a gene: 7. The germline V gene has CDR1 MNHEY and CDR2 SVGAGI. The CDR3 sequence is CASSYPGLALEQFF. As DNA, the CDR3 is TGTGCCAGCAGTTACCCTGGACTAGCATTAGAGCAGTTCTTC.

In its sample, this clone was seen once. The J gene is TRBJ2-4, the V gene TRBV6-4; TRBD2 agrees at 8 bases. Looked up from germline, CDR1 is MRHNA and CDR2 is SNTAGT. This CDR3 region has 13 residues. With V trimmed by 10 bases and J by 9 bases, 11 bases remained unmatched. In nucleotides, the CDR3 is TGTGCCACTCCCGGGGGGGGCCTTATCATTCAGTACTTC. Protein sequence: CATPGGGLIIQYF.

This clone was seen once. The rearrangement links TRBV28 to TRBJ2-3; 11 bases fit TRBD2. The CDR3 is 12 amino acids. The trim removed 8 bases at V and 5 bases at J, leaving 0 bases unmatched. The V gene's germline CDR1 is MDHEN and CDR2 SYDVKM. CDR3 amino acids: CASGLAGDTQYF. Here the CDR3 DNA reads TGTGCCAGCGGACTAGCGGGAGATACGCAGTATTTT.

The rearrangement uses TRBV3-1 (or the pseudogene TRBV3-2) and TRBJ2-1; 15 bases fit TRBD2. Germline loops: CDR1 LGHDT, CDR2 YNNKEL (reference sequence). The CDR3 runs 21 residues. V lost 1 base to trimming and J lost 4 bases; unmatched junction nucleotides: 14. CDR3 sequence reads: CASSQVTVTGLAGGVYNEQFF. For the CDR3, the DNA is TGTGCCAGCAGCCAAGTGACCGTTACAGGACTAGCGGGAGGGGTTTACAATGAGCAGTTCTTC.

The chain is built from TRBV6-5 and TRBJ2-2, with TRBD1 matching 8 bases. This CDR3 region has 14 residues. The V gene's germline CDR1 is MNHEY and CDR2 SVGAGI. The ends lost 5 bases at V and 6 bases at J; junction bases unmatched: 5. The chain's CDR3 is CASSPGQAAGELFF. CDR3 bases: TGTGCCAGCAGTCCGGGACAGGCAGCCGGGGAGCTGTTTTTT.

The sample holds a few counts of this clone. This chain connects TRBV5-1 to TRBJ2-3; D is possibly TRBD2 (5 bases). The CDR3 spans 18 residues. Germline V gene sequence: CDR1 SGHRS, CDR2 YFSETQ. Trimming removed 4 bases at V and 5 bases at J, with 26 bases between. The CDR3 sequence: CASSPLGPAGISQDTQYF. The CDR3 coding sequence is TGCGCCAGCAGCCCTCTAGGCCCGGCCGGGATCTCTCAAGATACGCAGTATTTT.

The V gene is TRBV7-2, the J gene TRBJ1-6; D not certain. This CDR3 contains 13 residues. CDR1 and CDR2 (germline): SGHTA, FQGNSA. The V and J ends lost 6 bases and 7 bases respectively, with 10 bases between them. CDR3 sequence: CASSDQQNSPLHF. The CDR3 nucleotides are TGTGCCAGCAGTGACCAACAGAATTCACCCCTCCACTTT.

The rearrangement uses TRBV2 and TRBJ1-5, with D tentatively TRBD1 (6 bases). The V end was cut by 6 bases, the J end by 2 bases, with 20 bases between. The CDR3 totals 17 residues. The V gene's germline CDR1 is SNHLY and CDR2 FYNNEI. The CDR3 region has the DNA TGTGCCAGCAGAAAAGGGGGTGGGAGCTATGGCAATCAGCCCCAGCATTTT. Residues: CASRKGGGSYGNQPQHF.

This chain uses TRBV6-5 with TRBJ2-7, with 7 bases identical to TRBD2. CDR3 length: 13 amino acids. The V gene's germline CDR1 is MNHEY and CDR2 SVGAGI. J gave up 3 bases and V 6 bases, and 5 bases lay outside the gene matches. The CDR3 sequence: CASRSTGGYEQYF. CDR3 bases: TGTGCCAGCAGGTCGACGGGGGGCTACGAGCAGTACTTC.

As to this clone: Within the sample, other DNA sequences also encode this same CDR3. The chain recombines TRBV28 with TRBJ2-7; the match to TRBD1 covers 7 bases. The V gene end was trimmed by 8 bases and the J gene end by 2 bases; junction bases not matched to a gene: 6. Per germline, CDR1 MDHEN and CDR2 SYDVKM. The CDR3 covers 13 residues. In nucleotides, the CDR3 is TGTGCCAGCTCCCCGACAGGGCCCTACGAGCAGTACTTC. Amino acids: CASSPTGPYEQYF.

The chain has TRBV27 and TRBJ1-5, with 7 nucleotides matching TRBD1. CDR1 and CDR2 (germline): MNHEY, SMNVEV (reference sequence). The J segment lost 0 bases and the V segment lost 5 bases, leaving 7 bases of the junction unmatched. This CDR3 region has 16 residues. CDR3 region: CASSSQGVYSNQPQHF. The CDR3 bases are TGTGCCAGCAGTAGCCAGGGGGTCTATAGCAATCAGCCCCAGCATTTT.

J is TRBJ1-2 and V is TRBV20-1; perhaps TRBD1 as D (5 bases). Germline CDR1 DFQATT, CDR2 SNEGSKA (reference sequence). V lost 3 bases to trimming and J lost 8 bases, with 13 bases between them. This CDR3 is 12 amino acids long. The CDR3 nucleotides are TGCAGTGCTAGTTATGGGGCGGGAGGCTACACCTTC. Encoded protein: CSASYGAGGYTF.

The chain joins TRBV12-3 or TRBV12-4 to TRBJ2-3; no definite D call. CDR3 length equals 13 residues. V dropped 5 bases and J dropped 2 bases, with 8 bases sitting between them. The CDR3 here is CASSLLITDTQYF. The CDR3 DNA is TGTGCCAGCAGTCTCTTAATCACAGATACGCAGTATTTT.

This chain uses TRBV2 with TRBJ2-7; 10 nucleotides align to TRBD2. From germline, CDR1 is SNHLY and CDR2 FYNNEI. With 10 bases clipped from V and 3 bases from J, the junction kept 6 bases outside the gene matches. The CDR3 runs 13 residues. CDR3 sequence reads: CAIAGTSVYEQYF. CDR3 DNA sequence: TGTGCCATCGCCGGGACTAGCGTCTACGAGCAGTACTTC. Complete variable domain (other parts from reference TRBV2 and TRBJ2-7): EPEVTQTPSHQVTQMGQEVILRCVPISNHLYFYWYRQILGQKVEFLVSFYNNEISEKSEIFDDQFSVERPDGSNFTLKIRSTKLEDSAMYFCAIAGTSVYEQYFGPGTRLTVT.

The CDR3 loop is CASSPGTGLNQPQHF. The CDR3 DNA follows: TGTGCCAGCAGCCCAGGGACAGGGCTCAATCAGCCCCAGCATTTT. The genes are TRBV7-9 and TRBJ1-5; 9 bases map to TRBD1. V was pared by 5 bases and J by 3 bases, with 5 bases of the junction left unmatched. CDR3 length: 15 residues. CDR1 is SEHNR, CDR2 FQNEAQ, per germline (reference sequence).

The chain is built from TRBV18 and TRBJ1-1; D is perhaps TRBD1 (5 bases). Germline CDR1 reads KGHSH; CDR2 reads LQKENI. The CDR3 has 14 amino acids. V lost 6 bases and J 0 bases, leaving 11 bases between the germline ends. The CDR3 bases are TGTGCCAGCTCCCGGGGGATCATGAACACTGAAGCTTTCTTT. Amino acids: CASSRGIMNTEAFF. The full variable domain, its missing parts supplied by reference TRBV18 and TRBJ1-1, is NAGVMQNPRHLVRRRGQEARLRCSPMKGHSHVYWYRQLPEEGLKFMVYLQKENIIDESGMPKERFSAEFPKEGPSILRIQQVVRGDSAAYFCASSRGIMNTEAFFGQGTRLTVV.